These 25 T cell receptor beta chains share one sample of origin, sequenced in a study of blood T cell repertoires in COVID-19. The repertoire was sequenced with immunoSEQ multiplex PCR; TCRdb's copy has only in-frame clones and lacks some. The sample includes 190,000 or so clones, around nine tenths of them seen just once. The material sequenced was peripheral blood. These TCRs come from a woman under 30 who had recovered from COVID-19.

The V gene is TRBV4-3, the J gene TRBJ2-3; 12 bases agree with TRBD2. The CDR3 runs to 16 residues. Losses at the gene ends were 4 bases for V and 4 bases for J; bases not matched to a gene: 6. CDR1 and CDR2 (germline): LGHNA, YSLEER. CDR3 sequence: CASSLTSGSGADTQYF. In DNA form, the CDR3 reads TGCGCCAGCAGCCTGACTAGCGGGAGTGGTGCAGATACGCAGTATTTT.

This chain connects TRBV4-3 to TRBJ1-2, with D hard to call. This CDR3 is 15 amino acids long. V was shortened by 0 bases and J by 6 bases, with 14 bases between the two germline ends. Germline V gene sequence: CDR1 LGHNA, CDR2 YSLEER. The CDR3 loop is CASSQEARPRDGYTF. For the CDR3, the DNA is TGCGCCAGCAGCCAAGAGGCCCGCCCGCGGGATGGCTACACCTTC.

The chain carries TRBV6-2 or TRBV6-3 and TRBJ1-1, with D perhaps TRBD1 (5 bases). CDR3 length: 14 amino acids. Germline V gives CDR1 MNHEY, CDR2 SVGEGT. V was cut by 2 bases and J by 3 bases, with 10 bases left in between. The CDR3 protein is CASSYDAGYTEAFF. For the CDR3, the DNA is TGTGCCAGCAGTTACGATGCAGGGTACACTGAAGCTTTCTTT.

The chain carries TRBV3-1 (or the pseudogene TRBV3-2) and TRBJ1-4, with D unresolved. Trimming removed 4 bases at V and 4 bases at J, with 22 bases between. CDR1 LGHDT and CDR2 YNNKEL come from the germline V gene (reference sequence). CDR3 length: 18 amino acids. The CDR3 is CASSPQKVHVRGNEKLFF. CDR3 sequence (DNA): TGTGCCAGCAGCCCTCAGAAAGTACACGTTCGTGGTAATGAAAAACTGTTTTTT.

The V call is TRBV6-2 or TRBV6-3, the J call TRBJ1-2; D unresolved. The CDR3 runs 12 residues. V lost 4 bases, J lost 4 bases, and 7 bases lay in between. Germline V lookup: CDR1 MNHEY, CDR2 SVGEGT. CDR3: CASSSLIYGYTF. In DNA, the CDR3 is TGTGCCAGCAGTTCCCTAATCTATGGCTACACCTTC.

The chain couples TRBV10-2 to TRBJ1-5; perhaps TRBD1 as D (5 bases). CDR1 is WSHSY and CDR2 is SAAADI in the germline V gene. This CDR3 contains 16 residues. With 3 bases removed from V and 2 bases from J, the gap between germline ends came to 14 bases. This CDR3 reads CASSDGGGGGNQPQHF. In DNA form, the CDR3 reads TGCGCCAGCAGTGATGGTGGGGGGGGAGGCAATCAGCCCCAGCATTTT.

The chain combines TRBV7-2 with TRBJ2-2; 7 bases fit TRBD1. Losses at the gene ends were 4 bases for V and 8 bases for J; bases not matched to a gene: 13. Germline V CDR1 and CDR2: SGHTA, FQGNSA. The CDR3 runs to 16 residues. The CDR3 reads CASSYRQGWSSGELFF. CDR3 coding DNA: TGTGCCAGCAGCTACCGACAGGGCTGGTCATCGGGGGAGCTGTTTTTT.

J is TRBJ2-1 and V is TRBV5-6, with 8 nucleotides matching TRBD2. Trimming cost V 3 bases and J 4 bases; bases outside gene matches: 9. Looked up from germline, CDR1 is SGHDT and CDR2 is YYEEEE. The CDR3 has 16 amino acids. This CDR3 is CASSSRSGGPYNEQFF. CDR3 DNA sequence: TGTGCCAGCAGCTCCAGGAGCGGGGGCCCTTACAATGAGCAGTTCTTC.

This clone was seen just once. The chain uses TRBV2 and TRBJ2-3; 8 bases match TRBD1. The J segment lost 2 bases and the V segment lost 8 bases, leaving 6 bases of the junction unmatched. This CDR3 region has 14 residues. The germline V gene has CDR1 SNHLY and CDR2 FYNNEI. CDR3 region: CASGRTGPTDTQYF. For the CDR3, the DNA is TGTGCCAGCGGTCGGACAGGGCCCACAGATACGCAGTATTTT.

This clone showed up just once. The rearrangement uses TRBV3-1 (or the pseudogene TRBV3-2) and TRBJ1-2, with TRBD1 as a possible D gene (5 bases). CDR1 LGHDT and CDR2 YNNKEL come from the germline V gene (reference sequence). V shed 0 bases and J shed 6 bases, with 17 bases lying between them. This CDR3 contains 16 residues. CDR3 in amino acids: CASSQDSGRRTNGYTF. DNA of the CDR3: TGTGCCAGCAGCCAAGATTCAGGGCGCCGGACCAATGGCTACACCTTC.

The V gene is TRBV24-1, the J gene TRBJ2-5; 8 bases match TRBD1. The CDR3 covers 14 residues. CDR1 and CDR2 from the germline V gene are KGHDR and SFDVKD. V dropped 3 bases and J dropped 5; count of bases not matched to a gene: 4. CDR3 residues: CATSDGDRLETQYF. In DNA form, the CDR3 reads TGTGCCACCAGTGATGGGGACAGGCTCGAGACCCAGTACTTC.

The chain couples TRBV29-1 to TRBJ2-3, with TRBD2 identical over 10 bases. The CDR3 length is 17 residues. With V trimmed by 6 bases and J by 1 base, 13 bases remained unmatched. Germline V gene lookup returns CDR1 SQVTM and CDR2 ANQGSEA. The CDR3: CSVPRSSGSSRTDTQYF. CDR3 DNA: TGCAGCGTCCCCCGGTCTAGCGGGAGCTCCCGCACAGATACGCAGTATTTT.

This clone was detected only a few times. The chain is built from TRBV7-6 and TRBJ1-2, with D possibly matching TRBD1 (6 bases). The CDR3 runs 14 residues. CDR1 is SGHVS and CDR2 is FNYEAQ in the germline V gene. Trimming shortened V by 2 bases and J by 5 bases, and 12 bases separated the two germline ends. CDR3 residues: CASSLQGGDYGYTF. CDR3 bases: TGTGCCAGCAGCTTACAAGGGGGGGATTATGGCTACACCTTC.

The rearrangement joins TRBV7-2 to TRBJ1-1, with a tentative D call TRBD1 (5 bases). The CDR3 is 18 amino acids. Trimming pared 8 bases from V and 2 bases from J, leaving 27 bases between. Per germline, CDR1 SGHTA and CDR2 FQGNSA. Here the CDR3 reads CASGRARESGGVNTEAFF. The CDR3 nucleotides read TGTGCCAGCGGTCGGGCCAGGGAGTCGGGGGGAGTTAACACTGAAGCTTTCTTT.

CDR3 sequence reads: CATMQGVRDTQYF. CDR3 DNA: TGTGCCACCATGCAGGGGGTCAGAGATACGCAGTATTTT. The V call is TRBV24-1, the J call TRBJ2-3; TRBD1 agrees at 7 bases. Trimming cost V 8 bases and J 5 bases; bases outside gene matches: 6. Germline V gives CDR1 KGHDR, CDR2 SFDVKD. This CDR3 spans 13 amino acids.

This chain joins TRBV4-3 and TRBJ2-2, with a possible D match to TRBD2 (5 bases). The CDR3 loop spans 16 amino acids. Trimming cost V 4 bases and J 1 base, with 13 bases left between them. In germline, CDR1 is LGHNA, CDR2 YSLEER. CDR3 bases: TGCGCCAGCAGCCGAGAAGGAGGATTGAACACCGGGGAGCTGTTTTTT. Translating gives CASSREGGLNTGELFF.

The chain joins TRBV27 to TRBJ2-3; D possibly corresponds to TRBD1 (6 bases). V lost 3 bases and J 4 bases, leaving 8 bases between the germline ends. Per the germline V gene, CDR1 is MNHEY and CDR2 is SMNVEV (reference sequence). The CDR3 totals 13 residues. The CDR3 coding sequence is TGTGCCAGCAGTTTCCAGGGGTCAGATACGCAGTATTTT. This sequence encodes CASSFQGSDTQYF.

CDR3 protein: CASSILTETNTEAFF. The CDR3 DNA reads TGTGCCAGTAGTATTTTGACAGAGACGAACACTGAAGCTTTCTTT. The chain uses TRBV19 and TRBJ1-1; possible D gene TRBD1, 5 bases. Germline CDR1 is LNHDA and CDR2 is SQIVND (reference sequence). Trimming shortened V by 3 bases and J by 1 base, and 12 bases separated the two germline ends. The CDR3 is made up of 15 amino acids.

The rearrangement links TRBV5-1 to TRBJ1-2; D possibly corresponds to TRBD1 (6 bases). In germline, CDR1 is SGHRS, CDR2 YFSETQ. Trimming pared 4 bases from V and 5 bases from J, leaving 15 bases between. There are 14 residues in the CDR3. The DNA for the CDR3 is TGCGCCAGCAGCGTGGGGACATTCGGATATGGCTACACCTTC. As protein: CASSVGTFGYGYTF. Supplemented by reference TRBV5-1 and TRBJ1-2, the full variable domain reads KAGVTQTPRYLIKTRGQQVTLSCSPISGHRSVSWYQQTPGQGLQFLFEYFSETQRNKGNFPGRFSGRQFSNSRSEMNVSTLELGDSALYLCASSVGTFGYGYTFGSGTRLTVV.

V is TRBV19 and J is TRBJ1-3, with D possibly matching TRBD1 (5 bases). Germline V lookup: CDR1 LNHDA, CDR2 SQIVND (reference sequence). The CDR3 covers 16 residues. The V and J ends lost 5 bases and 0 bases respectively, with 14 bases between them. The CDR3 DNA reads as TGTGCCAGTAGTGGTCTGGGGCTTATCTCTGGAAACACCATATATTTT. It is translated as CASSGLGLISGNTIYF.

The rearrangement links TRBV7-2 to TRBJ1-1; TRBD1 matches at 10 bases. The CDR3 sequence is 14 residues long. Looked up from germline, CDR1 is SGHTA and CDR2 is FQGNSA. Trimming removed 4 bases from V and 3 bases from J; junction bases left unmatched: 2. CDR3 nucleotides: TGTGCCAGCAGCTGGGACAGGGGCGACACTGAAGCTTTCTTT. Translation: CASSWDRGDTEAFF. The full variable domain, with the rest looked up from reference TRBV7-2 and TRBJ1-1, is GAGVSQSPSNKVTEKGKDVELRCDPISGHTALYWYRQSLGQGLEFLIYFQGNSAPDKSGLPSDRFSAERTGGSVSTLTIQRTQQEDSAVYLCASSWDRGDTEAFFGQGTRLTVV.

V usage is TRBV5-1 and J usage is TRBJ2-1; 10 bases line up with TRBD1. Trimming took 1 base from V and 4 from J; bases not matched to a gene: 5. The CDR3 loop spans 16 amino acids. The V gene's germline CDR1 is SGHRS and CDR2 YFSETQ. The CDR3 nucleotides read TGCGCCAGCAGCTTGAGACAGGGGGCAGGTTACAATGAGCAGTTCTTC. It yields the protein CASSLRQGAGYNEQFF.

The V and J genes are TRBV19 and TRBJ2-3; 11 nucleotides line up with TRBD1. This CDR3 has 15 residues. V shed 7 bases and J 4 bases; nucleotides not matched to a gene: 7. The germline CDR1 and CDR2 sequences are LNHDA and SQIVND (reference sequence). CDR3 in DNA: TGTGCCAGTACCACCGGGACAGGGGGGCCAGATACGCAGTATTTT. This codes for CASTTGTGGPDTQYF.

This clone was recorded only once. The chain is built from TRBV27 and TRBJ1-1; D gene uncertain. Germline CDR1 MNHEY, CDR2 SMNVEV (reference sequence). The CDR3 totals 14 residues. The germline V and J ends were trimmed by 6 bases and 0 bases, with 11 bases remaining between them. The CDR3 sequence: CASSGLFMNTEAFF. The CDR3 DNA reads as TGTGCCAGCAGCGGACTGTTCATGAACACTGAAGCTTTCTTT.

The rearrangement uses TRBV7-2 and TRBJ1-5, with 7 bases identical to TRBD1. The ends lost 6 bases at V and 5 bases at J; junction bases unmatched: 7. Germline V gene lookup returns CDR1 SGHTA and CDR2 FQGNSA. This CDR3 has 14 residues. The CDR3 here is CASSPTGVDQPQHF. The CDR3 DNA reads TGTGCCAGCAGTCCTACAGGGGTGGATCAGCCCCAGCATTTT. The entire variable domain, with the rest obtained from reference TRBV7-2 and TRBJ1-5, is as follows: GAGVSQSPSNKVTEKGKDVELRCDPISGHTALYWYRQSLGQGLEFLIYFQGNSAPDKSGLPSDRFSAERTGGSVSTLTIQRTQQEDSAVYLCASSPTGVDQPQHFGDGTRLSIL.